This T cell receptor (beta chain) was profiled in a study of blood T cell repertoires in COVID-19. V lost 4 bases and J lost 10; bases outside the gene matches: 10. Germline V gene lookup returns CDR1 SGHDT and CDR2 YYEEEE. There are 16 residues in the CDR3. Profiling relied on immunoSEQ multiplex PCR, and the TCRdb table lists in-frame clones only, not all of them. The table records about 40,000 clones, about 80% of them present only once. The receptor's source is a woman between 55 and 75 years old with acute or convalescent COVID-19. The chain employs TRBV5-6 and TRBJ1-6; TRBD1 matches 11 bases. The sequenced material came from peripheral blood. The chain's CDR3 is CASSGARDRGASPLHF. The CDR3 nucleotides read TGTGCCAGCAGCGGGGCACGGGACAGGGGGGCATCACCCCTCCACTTT.